This TCR beta chain was captured by sequencing in a study of blood T cells in healthy people across ages. Overall study results and limits: As naive T cell percentage varied, TCR beta diversity correlated strongly with it.

This clonotype has a handful of counts. The antigen remains unidentified. Next came a second PCR, run for 7 to 11 cycles, which used a sample-barcoded 5' primer along with a J-beta primer mix. With 12 random nucleotides, a template-switch adaptor tagged each individual cDNA molecule. Samples each returned at least 3 million CDR3-containing paired-end reads. TCRdb re-called the 5' RACE reads through MiXCR, storing one row per CDR3 protein. The table has a few hundred thousand distinct CDR3 sequences, approximately 30% seen once; the top ten hold about 18%. Per-sample yields of isolated PBMCs were at least 6 million. Germline values: CDR1 SEHNR, CDR2 FQNEAQ (reference sequence). CDR3 length equals 16 residues.

The specimen was blood. The chain uses TRBV7-9 and TRBJ2-5; D might be TRBD1 or TRBD2, each matching 5 bases. With the DNA end fitting TRBJ2-7 better, the J assignment may be wrong. This sequence was found in a woman aged 70-85 years in good health. The CDR3 sequence: CASSPAPSTGTYEQYF. The CDR3 DNA follows: TGTGCCAGCAGCCCGGCCCCCTCGACGGGGACGTACGAGCAGTACTTC.